This T cell receptor beta chain was captured in a study of vaccination effects on CD4 cells after COVID-19. Study at large: Viral peptide pools were used in the ViraFEST assay to expand antigen-specific CD4+ T cells, and sequencing came afterward. Study conclusions and caveats: At late timepoints after vaccination, vaccine- and infection-induced clones shrank markedly. Few convalescent patients, and no early post-infection timepoints, were available to the study.

When ten to eleven days of culture had elapsed, CD4+ T cells were isolated. This CDR3 is built from 15 residues. The V segment lost 4 bases and the J segment 2 bases; nucleotides outside the gene matches: 5. The germline CDR1 and CDR2 sequences are SGHNT and YENEEA. Here immunoSEQ multiplex PCR was the method, and the copy in TCRdb shows in-frame clones only, minus some. The table has about 51,000 clones, roughly four fifths seen once. Points on this clone: Its specificity is not known.

The sequence was obtained from a human donor who had a prior SARS-CoV-2 infection. The V and J genes are TRBV11-3 and TRBJ1-3, with 7 nucleotides matching TRBD1. The specimen was CD4+ T cells from PBMCs cultured without peptide, collected before COVID-19 vaccination. CDR3 protein: CASSSYDRAGNTIYF. The CDR3 bases are TGTGCCAGCAGCTCCTACGACAGGGCTGGAAACACCATATATTTT.